Shown below are 19 T cell receptor beta chains from a single sample sequenced in a study of T-cell reconstitution after alpha-beta-depleted transplantation in children. Preparation of the TCRbeta library was carried out with unique molecular identifiers. In TCRdb, the PCR reads were re-called with MiXCR into one record per CDR3 protein. The sample consists of approximately 350,000 distinct CDR3 sequences, approximately 10% of them appearing once. The sequenced sample was PBMCs from the stem cell graft donor, obtained from the stem cell graft. These receptors were obtained from a human donor who donated a stem cell graft to a child with acute lymphoblastic leukemia.

This clonotype was counted between two and nine times. The chain is built from TRBV4-3 and TRBJ2-1; D is ambiguous. CDR3 length equals 15 residues. Trimming cost V 5 bases and J 5 bases, with 16 bases left between them. CDR1 LGHNA and CDR2 YSLEER come from the germline V gene. DNA of the CDR3: TGCGCCAGCAGCGGAACCGTCCGGCAAAACAATGAGCAGTTCTTC. This sequence encodes CASSGTVRQNNEQFF.

The count of this clonotype is one. The chain has TRBV30 and TRBJ2-3; D gene ambiguous. The germline gives CDR1 GTSNPN, CDR2 SVGIG (reference sequence). The V gene lost 2 bases and the J gene lost 4 bases, with 4 bases spanning the gap. The CDR3 covers 11 residues. In DNA, the CDR3 is TGTGCCTGGAGTAGGTCAGATACGCAGTATTTT. Translated, it gives CAWSRSDTQYF.

This clonotype occurred a few times. The J gene is TRBJ2-1, the V gene TRBV12-3 or TRBV12-4; D is possibly TRBD2 (5 bases). The CDR3 runs 15 residues. Trimming took off 7 bases at V and 5 bases at J, with 18 bases between the two ends. CDR3 in amino acids: CASTSSGRAHNEQFF. The CDR3 coding sequence is TGTGCCAGCACCTCTAGTGGGCGGGCACACAATGAGCAGTTCTTC.

Many counts were recorded for this clonotype. The chain combines TRBV29-1 with TRBJ2-3, with 13 positions matching TRBD2. There are 14 residues in the CDR3. Germline trimming cut 7 bases from V and 6 bases from J; bases unmatched to any gene: 7. Germline V lookup: CDR1 SQVTM, CDR2 ANQGSEA. CDR3 region: CSGNGLAGADTQYF. The CDR3 DNA reads TGCAGCGGCAACGGACTAGCGGGAGCCGATACGCAGTATTTT.

The chain couples TRBV28 to TRBJ2-2; D is perhaps TRBD1 (6 bases). The germline gives CDR1 MDHEN, CDR2 SYDVKM. The length of the CDR3 is 16 residues. V lost 1 base and J lost 7, with 16 bases in between. As DNA, the CDR3 is TGTGCCAGCAGTTTATCGTTCCCAGGGGTCGACGGGGAGCTGTTTTTT. This sequence encodes CASSLSFPGVDGELFF.

This clonotype was seen many times. This chain connects TRBV12-3 or TRBV12-4 to TRBJ1-2; 7 nucleotides agree with TRBD1. The CDR3 extends over 14 amino acids. J was trimmed by 3 bases and V by 5 bases; bases with no gene match: 6. CDR3 sequence reads: CASSPGGSYYGYTF. The CDR3 coding sequence is TGTGCCAGCAGTCCAGGGGGAAGTTACTATGGCTACACCTTC.

The rearrangement joins TRBV7-9 to TRBJ2-1, with D possibly TRBD1 on 5 matching bases. Germline V CDR1 and CDR2: SEHNR, FQNEAQ (reference sequence). V gave up 1 base and J gave up 8 bases, with 18 bases separating them. This CDR3 has 16 residues. CDR3 residues: CASSLGIHGAYHEQFF. The DNA for the CDR3 is TGTGCCAGCAGCTTAGGTATCCATGGGGCTTATCATGAGCAGTTCTTC.

This clonotype was picked up many times. V usage is TRBV20-1 and J usage is TRBJ2-2; D remains ambiguous. This CDR3 comprises 13 residues. With 0 bases removed from V and 4 bases from J, the gap between germline ends came to 6 bases. The germline CDR1 and CDR2 sequences are DFQATT and SNEGSKA (reference sequence). The CDR3 bases are TGCAGTGCTAGAGATGGTGGCACCGGGGAGCTGTTTTTT. It codes for CSARDGGTGELFF.

The chain combines TRBV5-1 with TRBJ2-2; 8 bases line up with TRBD1. This CDR3 region has 16 residues. V lost 2 bases, J lost 0 bases, and 3 bases stayed unmatched. Looked up from germline, CDR1 is SGHRS and CDR2 is YFSETQ. The CDR3 loop reads CASSFSGGANTGELFF. The CDR3 nucleotides read TGCGCCAGCAGCTTTTCAGGGGGCGCGAACACCGGGGAGCTGTTTTTT.

The J gene is TRBJ2-4, the V gene TRBV15; perhaps D is TRBD1 or TRBD2 (7 bases each). The CDR3 length is 18 residues. Between the trimmed V and J ends, which lost 5 bases and 0 bases, there was a span of 20 bases. CDR1 is LNHNV, CDR2 YYDKDF, per germline (reference sequence). CDR3 bases: TGTGCCACCAGCGTGGGCAGGGGGGGACGACTAGCCAAAAACATTCAGTACTTC. Translated, it gives CATSVGRGGRLAKNIQYF.

This clonotype occurred a few times. The chain's CDR3 is CSVEVGLDFNTDTQYF. In DNA, the CDR3 is TGCAGCGTTGAAGTCGGACTAGACTTTAACACAGATACGCAGTATTTT. This rearrangement joins TRBV29-1 to TRBJ2-3; TRBD2 matches 7 bases. The V and J ends lost 1 base and 2 bases, in that order; junction bases with no gene match: 9. Germline CDR1 reads SQVTM; CDR2 reads ANQGSEA. This CDR3 is 16 amino acids long.

This clonotype was observed a handful of times. The chain is built from TRBV7-2 and TRBJ2-1; D is unresolved. Germline V gene sequence: CDR1 SGHTA, CDR2 FQGNSA. Trimming took 5 bases from V and 0 from J, leaving 11 bases between them. The CDR3 spans 15 residues. CDR3 residues: CASSEGIPSYNEQFF. As DNA, the CDR3 is TGTGCCAGCAGCGAAGGGATTCCCTCCTACAATGAGCAGTTCTTC.

A few counts support this clonotype. The gene calls are TRBV12-3 or TRBV12-4 and TRBJ2-7; 7 bases map to TRBD1. V was pared by 8 bases and J by 0 bases, with 7 bases of the junction left unmatched. The CDR3 covers 14 residues. The CDR3 here is CASRQGYRSYEQYF. The CDR3 DNA reads as TGTGCCAGCCGACAGGGCTACCGCTCCTACGAGCAGTACTTC.

This clonotype has more than one count but fewer than ten. The chain is built from TRBV9 and TRBJ2-1, with TRBD2 identical over 13 bases. The V gene's germline CDR1 is SGDLS and CDR2 YYNGEE. Trimming at V came to 3 bases and at J to 4 bases, leaving 7 bases not matched to a gene. The CDR3 consists of 17 residues. The CDR3 here is CASSAELAGGWYNEQFF. The CDR3 nucleotides are TGTGCCAGCAGCGCCGAACTAGCGGGAGGGTGGTACAATGAGCAGTTCTTC. Variable domain in full (rest from reference TRBV9 and TRBJ2-1): DSGVTQTPKHLITATGQRVTLRCSPRSGDLSVYWYQQSLDQGLQFLIQYYNGEERAKGNILERFSAQQFPDLHSELNLSSLELGDSALYFCASSAELAGGWYNEQFFGPGTRLTVL.

The chain is built from TRBV12-3 or TRBV12-4 and TRBJ2-3; 13 bases are a match to TRBD2. J lost 4 bases, V lost 3 bases, and 1 base had no gene match. The CDR3 is made up of 15 amino acids. The CDR3 reads CASSFGLAGADTQYF. The CDR3 nucleotides read TGTGCCAGCAGTTTTGGACTAGCGGGAGCAGATACGCAGTATTTT.

This clonotype was seen more than once but under ten times. The chain carries TRBV14 and TRBJ2-2; 10 positions agree with TRBD2. Germline lookup yields CDR1 SGHDN and CDR2 FVKESK. The CDR3 runs to 20 residues. V lost 0 bases and J lost 5; bases outside the gene matches: 15. CDR3 sequence: CASSQDPPSGSLRKTGELFF. The CDR3 coding sequence is TGTGCCAGCAGCCAAGATCCCCCTAGCGGGAGCCTCAGGAAGACCGGGGAGCTGTTTTTT.

This clonotype showed up many times. This rearrangement joins TRBV12-3 or TRBV12-4 to TRBJ1-5, with a tentative D call TRBD1 (6 bases). The CDR3 has 12 amino acids. The V end was cut by 7 bases, the J end by 5 bases, with 9 bases between. CDR3 DNA sequence: TGTGCCAGCACCAGGGGTGATCAGCCCCAGCATTTT. This gives the protein CASTRGDQPQHF.

The rearrangement joins TRBV13 to TRBJ1-1; tentative D call: TRBD1 (5 bases). The CDR3 contains 13 residues. The V gene lost 5 bases and the J gene lost 5 bases, with 12 bases spanning the gap. CDR1 and CDR2 (germline): PRHDT, FYEKMQ (reference sequence). In DNA form, the CDR3 reads TGTGCCAGCAGCACTCGACAGACAACTGAAGCTTTCTTT. It specifies CASSTRQTTEAFF.

The CDR3 here is CATSSPGVDEQYF. The CDR3 coding sequence is TGTGCCACCAGCAGCCCAGGGGTTGACGAGCAGTACTTC. The chain joins TRBV15 to TRBJ2-7, with D maybe TRBD1 (6 bases). The CDR3 is 13 residues long. V lost 3 bases, J lost 5 bases, and 11 bases lay in between. CDR1 and CDR2 (germline): LNHNV, YYDKDF (reference sequence).